The clone carrying this T cell receptor (beta chain) occurred once. The same CDR3 arises from other DNA sequences in this sample as well. CDR3 length: 15 residues. Germline CDR1 is SGHRS and CDR2 is YFSETQ. V lost 0 bases and J lost 2, with 8 bases in between. The data were taken from a study of shared clonotypes between healthy human individuals. Clones were sequenced by immunoSEQ multiplex PCR, and TCRdb holds only the in-frame ones, with some missing. The table includes more than 2 million clones, under 97% detected once. What was sequenced was naive CD4+ T cells sorted from blood. The subset: CD45RA+ positively selected. V and J are TRBV5-1 and TRBJ2-2; D gene ambiguous. The clonotype comes from a man between 18 and 35 years old in good health. The CDR3 region has the DNA TGCGCCAGCAGCTTGGAAGCCAGCAACACCGGGGAGCTGTTTTTT. Its translation is CASSLEASNTGELFF. Using reference TRBV5-1 and TRBJ2-2 for the parts outside the CDR3, the full variable domain is KAGVTQTPRYLIKTRGQQVTLSCSPISGHRSVSWYQQTPGQGLQFLFEYFSETQRNKGNFPGRFSGRQFSNSRSEMNVSTLELGDSALYLCASSLEASNTGELFFGEGSRLTVL.